This T cell receptor (beta chain) was profiled in a study of blood T cell repertoires in COVID-19. On the study more broadly: COVID-19 samples collected from the United States, Italy and Spain covered acute and convalescent phases.

There are 16 residues in the CDR3. V shed 3 bases, J shed 7 bases, and the junction held 15 bases outside the gene matches. Germline CDR1 and CDR2: LNHDA and SQIVND (reference sequence). The authors' processing: It was from reference gene primer amplification that nucleated cell counts were estimated. Sequencing used immunoSEQ multiplex PCR; TCRdb keeps in-frame clones, though not all of them. V and J calls and clone size follow that table, whereas D and trimming were derived from the DNA. The sample includes approximately 170,000 clones, about 88% of them seen just once. V gene TRBV19 combines with J gene TRBJ2-7, with 7 positions matching TRBD1. This TCR came from a man aged 45-60 years who had recovered from COVID-19. The sample taken for sequencing was peripheral blood. This CDR3 reads CASSIYIVGQQPEQYF. In DNA, the CDR3 is TGTGCCAGTAGTATCTATATAGTGGGACAGCAGCCTGAGCAGTACTTC.